Listed below are T cell receptor beta chains from one sample, sequenced in a study of cytomegalovirus exposure and HLA in healthy donors. Libraries were prepared by immunoSEQ multiplex PCR; TCRdb keeps only in-frame clonotypes and omits some of them. Among 150,000 to 200,000 clones, 80% to 85% were seen once, and the ten largest hold 1.6%. Sequencing was carried out using PBMCs. The receptors here all came from a man aged 45 to 65 in good health and CMV-seronegative. The CDR3 runs from the conserved cysteine through the conserved F or W. A D gene is named only where the DNA matches it firmly. Clone sizes are given selectively: once, few, many, or a class where the clone is expanded.

abundance | d_gene | j_gene | v_gene | CDR3aa | CDR3nt
. | TRBD1 | TRBJ1-2 | TRBV19 | CASNPGQGFYGYTF | TGTGCCAGTAACCCGGGACAGGGGTTCTATGGCTACACCTTC
. | . | TRBJ1-1 | TRBV21-1 | CASSKRFVGRGRDTEAFF | TGTGCCAGCAGCAAAAGGTTCGTAGGGAGGGGAAGGGACACTGAAGCTTTCTTT
. | . | TRBJ2-3 | TRBV7-3 | CASSLAALDTQYF | TGTGCCAGCAGCTTAGCGGCATTAGATACGCAGTATTTT
once | . | TRBJ2-5 | TRBV30 | CAWGQRETQYF | TGTGCCTGGGGACAAAGGGAGACCCAGTACTTC
. | TRBD1 | TRBJ1-3 | TRBV9 | CASSVRPGQTSGNTIYF | TGTGCCAGCAGCGTACGACCGGGACAGACTTCTGGAAACACCATATATTTT
. | . | TRBJ1-1 | TRBV5-8 | CASSLQRGGVTEAFF | TGTGCCAGCAGCTTGCAACGCGGGGGGGTCACTGAAGCTTTCTTT
. | TRBD1 | TRBJ2-1 | TRBV4-1 | CASSPLQTGTLKQFF | TGCGCCAGCAGCCCACTCCAGACAGGGACCCTAAAGCAGTTCTTC
. | TRBD1 | TRBJ2-1 | TRBV2 | CASSVDRGTYNEQFF | TGTGCCAGCAGTGTGGACAGGGGAACTTACAATGAGCAGTTCTTC
. | TRBD1 | TRBJ1-1 | TRBV2 | CASSEAQGGRTEAFF | TGTGCCAGCAGTGAAGCTCAGGGGGGCCGGACTGAAGCTTTCTTT
few | . | TRBJ2-1 | TRBV5-1 | CASSLALRENNEQFF | TGCGCCAGCAGCTTGGCCTTAAGAGAAAACAATGAGCAGTTCTTC
. | . | TRBJ2-1 | TRBV6-5 | CASRPDRSSYNEQFF | TGTGCCAGCAGACCAGACAGGAGCTCCTACAATGAGCAGTTCTTC
. | TRBD1 | TRBJ1-2 | TRBV15 | CATSRGQSQRYGYTF | TGTGCCACCAGCAGGGGACAGTCTCAGCGCTATGGCTACACCTTC
. | . | TRBJ1-6 | TRBV5-6 | CASSLTPFNSPLHF | TGTGCCAGCAGCTTGACACCATTTAATTCACCCCTCCACTTT
. | TRBD2 | TRBJ2-7 | TRBV9 | CASSPPKGLAASYEQYF | TGTGCCAGCAGCCCTCCCAAGGGACTAGCGGCCTCCTACGAGCAGTACTTC
. | TRBD1 | TRBJ2-5 | TRBV4-1 | CASSQPGQGLLQETQYF | TGCGCCAGCAGCCAACCTGGACAGGGGCTCCTCCAAGAGACCCAGTACTTC
. | TRBD2 | TRBJ2-3 | TRBV5-4 | CASSLGLAGASDTQYF | TGTGCCAGCAGCTTGGGGCTAGCGGGGGCATCAGATACGCAGTATTTT
once | TRBD2 | TRBJ2-1 | TRBV15 | CATRTEAGAGYNEQFF | TGTGCCACCAGAACCGAAGCGGGAGCTGGGTACAATGAGCAGTTCTTC
. | . | TRBJ1-5 | TRBV7-8 | CASSLANSNQPQHF | TGTGCCAGCAGCTTAGCCAATAGCAATCAGCCCCAGCATTTT
. | . | TRBJ1-1 | TRBV7-9 | CATRRQASGGTEAFF | TGTGCCACTCGGAGACAGGCCAGCGGGGGCACTGAAGCTTTCTTT
. | . | TRBJ2-6 | TRBV5-1 | CASSSSSGANVLTF | TGCGCCAGCAGCTCGAGCTCTGGGGCCAACGTCCTGACTTTC
few | . | TRBJ2-7 | TRBV4-3 | CASSQDLGQPYEQYF | TGCGCCAGCAGCCAAGATCTTGGACAGCCCTACGAGCAGTACTTC
. | . | TRBJ2-1 | TRBV6-6 | CASSYNPSGSYNEQFF | TGTGCCAGCAGTTATAATCCGAGCGGATCCTACAATGAGCAGTTCTTC
once | TRBD2 | TRBJ2-1 | TRBV5-1 | CASSLVAGAYNEQFF | TGCGCCAGCAGCTTAGTAGCGGGAGCCTACAATGAGCAGTTCTTC
. | TRBD1 | TRBJ1-2 | TRBV5-1 | CASSMGPGQGDGYTF | TGCGCCAGCAGCATGGGGCCGGGACAGGGAGATGGCTACACCTTC
. | . | TRBJ1-5 | TRBV7-9 | CASTPTGYSNQPQHF | TGTGCCAGCACCCCTACAGGGTATAGCAATCAGCCCCAGCATTTT
. | TRBD2 | TRBJ2-7 | TRBV6-5 | CASSYSISGGYEQYF | TGTGCCAGCAGTTACTCTATTAGCGGGGGCTACGAGCAGTACTTC
. | TRBD2 | TRBJ2-1 | TRBV5-1 | CASRMGGREVLREDGNEQFF | TGCGCCAGCAGGATGGGTGGGAGGGAGGTCCTGCGGGAGGATGGAAATGAGCAGTTCTTC
. | TRBD1 | TRBJ1-1 | TRBV28 | CASLTGGATEAFF | TGTGCCAGCCTTACAGGGGGCGCGACTGAAGCTTTCTTT